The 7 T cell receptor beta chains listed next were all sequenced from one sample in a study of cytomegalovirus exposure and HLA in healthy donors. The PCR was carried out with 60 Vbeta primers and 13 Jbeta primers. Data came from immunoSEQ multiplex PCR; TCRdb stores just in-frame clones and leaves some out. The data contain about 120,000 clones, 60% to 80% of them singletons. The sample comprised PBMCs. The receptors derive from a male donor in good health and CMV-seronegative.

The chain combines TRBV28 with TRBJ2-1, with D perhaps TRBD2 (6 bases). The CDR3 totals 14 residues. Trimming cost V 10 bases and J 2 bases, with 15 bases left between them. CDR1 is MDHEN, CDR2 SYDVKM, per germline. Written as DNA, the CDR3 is TGTGCCACCTCCCTAGCGAACACCTACAATGAGCAGTTCTTC. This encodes CATSLANTYNEQFF.

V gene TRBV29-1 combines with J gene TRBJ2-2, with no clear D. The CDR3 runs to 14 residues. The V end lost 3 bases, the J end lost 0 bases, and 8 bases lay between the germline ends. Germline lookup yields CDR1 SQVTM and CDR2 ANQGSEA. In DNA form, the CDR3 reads TGCAGCGTTGACGGCGGCGCGAACACCGGGGAGCTGTTTTTT. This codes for CSVDGGANTGELFF.

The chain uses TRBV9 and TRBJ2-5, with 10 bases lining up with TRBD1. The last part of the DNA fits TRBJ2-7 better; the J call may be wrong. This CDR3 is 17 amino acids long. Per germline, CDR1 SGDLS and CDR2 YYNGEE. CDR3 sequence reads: CASSVGHGTGASYEQYF. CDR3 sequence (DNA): TGTGCCAGCAGCGTAGGACACGGGACAGGGGCCTCCTACGAGCAGTACTTC.

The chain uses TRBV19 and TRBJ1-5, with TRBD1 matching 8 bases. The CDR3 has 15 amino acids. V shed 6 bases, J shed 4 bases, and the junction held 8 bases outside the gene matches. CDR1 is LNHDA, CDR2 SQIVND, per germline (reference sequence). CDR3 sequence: CASRAGQANNQPQHF. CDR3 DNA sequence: TGTGCCAGTAGGGCGGGACAGGCCAATAATCAGCCCCAGCATTTT.

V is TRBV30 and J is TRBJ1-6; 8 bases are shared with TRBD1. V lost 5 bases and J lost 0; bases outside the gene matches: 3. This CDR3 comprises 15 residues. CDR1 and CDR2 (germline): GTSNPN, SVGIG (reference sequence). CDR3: CAWDRGRSYNSPLHF. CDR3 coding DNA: TGTGCCTGGGACAGGGGACGCTCCTATAATTCACCCCTCCACTTT.

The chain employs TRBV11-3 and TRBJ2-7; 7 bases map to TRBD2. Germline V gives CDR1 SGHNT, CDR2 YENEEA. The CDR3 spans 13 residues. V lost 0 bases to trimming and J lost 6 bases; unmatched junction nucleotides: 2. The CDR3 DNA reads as TGTGCCAGCAGCTTAGAGAGCGGGACCGAGCAGTACTTC. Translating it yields CASSLESGTEQYF.

CDR3: CASSPQGVVEKLFF. The DNA of the CDR3 is TGCGCCAGCAGCCCACAGGGGGTGGTTGAAAAACTGTTTTTT. The rearrangement uses TRBV5-1 and TRBJ1-4, with TRBD1 matching 8 bases. V lost 4 bases, J lost 7 bases, and 6 bases stayed unmatched. Germline CDR1 reads SGHRS; CDR2 reads YFSETQ. The CDR3 runs to 14 residues.